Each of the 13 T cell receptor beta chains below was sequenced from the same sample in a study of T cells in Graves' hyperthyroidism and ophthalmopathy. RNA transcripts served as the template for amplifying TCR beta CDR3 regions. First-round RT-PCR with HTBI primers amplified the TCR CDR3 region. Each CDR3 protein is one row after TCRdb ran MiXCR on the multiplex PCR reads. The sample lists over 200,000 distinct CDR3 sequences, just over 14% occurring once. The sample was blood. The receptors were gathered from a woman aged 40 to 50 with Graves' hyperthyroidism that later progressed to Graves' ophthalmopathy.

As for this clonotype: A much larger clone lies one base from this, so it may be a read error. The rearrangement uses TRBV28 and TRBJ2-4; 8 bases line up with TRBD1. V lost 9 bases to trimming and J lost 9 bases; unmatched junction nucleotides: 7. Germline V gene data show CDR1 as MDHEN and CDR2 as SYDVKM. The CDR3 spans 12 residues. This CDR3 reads CASAWDRSIQYF. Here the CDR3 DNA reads TGTGCCAGTGCGTGGGACAGGAGCATTCAGTACTTC.

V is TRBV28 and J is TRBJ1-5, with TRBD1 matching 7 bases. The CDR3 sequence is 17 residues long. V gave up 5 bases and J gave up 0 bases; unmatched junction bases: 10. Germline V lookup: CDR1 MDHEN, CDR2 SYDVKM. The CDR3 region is CASSLRDSSYSNQPQHF. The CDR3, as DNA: TGTGCCAGCAGTCTCCGGGACAGCTCATATAGCAATCAGCCCCAGCATTTT.

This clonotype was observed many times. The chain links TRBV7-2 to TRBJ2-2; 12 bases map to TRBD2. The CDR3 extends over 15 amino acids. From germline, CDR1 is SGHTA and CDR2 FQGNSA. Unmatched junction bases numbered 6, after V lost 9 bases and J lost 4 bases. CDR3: CASTRLAGVTGELFF. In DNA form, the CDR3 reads TGTGCCAGTACTCGACTAGCGGGAGTCACCGGGGAGCTGTTTTTT.

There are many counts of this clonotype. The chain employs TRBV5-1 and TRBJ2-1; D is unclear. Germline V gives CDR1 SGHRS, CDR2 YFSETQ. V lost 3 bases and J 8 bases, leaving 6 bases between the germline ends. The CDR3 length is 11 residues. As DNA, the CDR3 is TGCGCCAGCAGCTCACCCGATGAGCAGTTCTTC. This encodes CASSSPDEQFF. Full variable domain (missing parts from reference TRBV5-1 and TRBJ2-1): KAGVTQTPRYLIKTRGQQVTLSCSPISGHRSVSWYQQTPGQGLQFLFEYFSETQRNKGNFPGRFSGRQFSNSRSEMNVSTLELGDSALYLCASSSPDEQFFGPGTRLTVL.

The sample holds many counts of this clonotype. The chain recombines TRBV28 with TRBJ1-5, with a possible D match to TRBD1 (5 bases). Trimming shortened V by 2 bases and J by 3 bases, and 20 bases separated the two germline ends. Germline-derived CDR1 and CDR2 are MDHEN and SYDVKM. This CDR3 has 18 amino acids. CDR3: CASSLLGVVARYNQPQHF. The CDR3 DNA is TGTGCCAGCAGTTTACTAGGGGTGGTCGCGAGGTACAATCAGCCCCAGCATTTT.

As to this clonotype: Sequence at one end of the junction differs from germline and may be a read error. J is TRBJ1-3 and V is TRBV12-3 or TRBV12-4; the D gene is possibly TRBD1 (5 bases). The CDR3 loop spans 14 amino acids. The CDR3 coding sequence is TGTGCCAGTAGTTTAAGTAGGACAGGAAACACCATATATTTT. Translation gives CASSLSRTGNTIYF.

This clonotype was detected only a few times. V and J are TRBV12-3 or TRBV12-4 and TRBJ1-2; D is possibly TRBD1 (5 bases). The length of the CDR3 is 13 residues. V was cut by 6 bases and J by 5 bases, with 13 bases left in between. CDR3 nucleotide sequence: TGTGCCAGCAGCCCGACAGTGATATATGGCTACACCTTC. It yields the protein CASSPTVIYGYTF.

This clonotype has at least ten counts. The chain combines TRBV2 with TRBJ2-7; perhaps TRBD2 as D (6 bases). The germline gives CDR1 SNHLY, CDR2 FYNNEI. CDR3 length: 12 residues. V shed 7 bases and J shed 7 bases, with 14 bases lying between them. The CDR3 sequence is CASKGDAGEQYF. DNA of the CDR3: TGTGCCAGCAAGGGTGACGCGGGGGAGCAGTACTTC.

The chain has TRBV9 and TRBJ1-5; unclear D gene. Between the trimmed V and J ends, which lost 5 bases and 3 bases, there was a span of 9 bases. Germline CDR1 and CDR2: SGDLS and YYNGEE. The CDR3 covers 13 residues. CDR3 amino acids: CASSPALNQPQHF. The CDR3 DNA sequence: TGTGCCAGCAGTCCCGCGCTCAATCAGCCCCAGCATTTT.

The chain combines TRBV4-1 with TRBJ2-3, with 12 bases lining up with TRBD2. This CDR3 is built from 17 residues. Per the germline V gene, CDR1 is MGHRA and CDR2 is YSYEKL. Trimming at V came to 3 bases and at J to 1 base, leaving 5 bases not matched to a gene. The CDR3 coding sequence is TGCGCCAGCAGCCAGCGACTAGCGGGAGATGGCACAGATACGCAGTATTTT. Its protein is CASSQRLAGDGTDTQYF.

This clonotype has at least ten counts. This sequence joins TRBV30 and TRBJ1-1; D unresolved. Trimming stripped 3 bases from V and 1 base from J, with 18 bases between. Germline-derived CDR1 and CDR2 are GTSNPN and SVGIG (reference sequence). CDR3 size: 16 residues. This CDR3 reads CAWSVPRERGNTEAFF. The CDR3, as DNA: TGTGCCTGGAGCGTACCCCGGGAACGTGGGAACACTGAAGCTTTCTTT.

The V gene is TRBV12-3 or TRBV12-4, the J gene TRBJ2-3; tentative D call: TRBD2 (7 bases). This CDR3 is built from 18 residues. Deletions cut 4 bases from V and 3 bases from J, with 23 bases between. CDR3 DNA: TGTGCCAGCAGTTCGAAACAACCCAGGGGAGGGAGTACAGATACGCAGTATTTT. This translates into CASSSKQPRGGSTDTQYF.

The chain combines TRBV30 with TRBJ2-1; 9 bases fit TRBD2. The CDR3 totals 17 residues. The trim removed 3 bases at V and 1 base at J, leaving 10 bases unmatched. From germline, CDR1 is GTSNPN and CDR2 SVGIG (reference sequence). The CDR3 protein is CAWSGILAGTSYNEQFF. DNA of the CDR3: TGTGCCTGGAGCGGGATTCTAGCGGGAACGTCCTACAATGAGCAGTTCTTC.